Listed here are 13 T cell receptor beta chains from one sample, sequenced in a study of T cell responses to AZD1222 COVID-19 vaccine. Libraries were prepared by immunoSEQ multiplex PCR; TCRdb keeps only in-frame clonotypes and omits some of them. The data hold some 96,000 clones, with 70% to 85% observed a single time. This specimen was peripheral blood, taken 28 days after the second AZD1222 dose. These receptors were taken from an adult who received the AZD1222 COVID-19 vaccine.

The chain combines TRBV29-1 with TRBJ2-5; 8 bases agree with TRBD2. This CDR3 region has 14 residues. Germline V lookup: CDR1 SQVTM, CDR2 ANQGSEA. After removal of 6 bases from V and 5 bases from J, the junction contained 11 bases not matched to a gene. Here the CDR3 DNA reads TGCAGCGTGACCCTAGCGGGCGCCCGGGAGACCCAGTACTTC. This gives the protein CSVTLAGARETQYF.

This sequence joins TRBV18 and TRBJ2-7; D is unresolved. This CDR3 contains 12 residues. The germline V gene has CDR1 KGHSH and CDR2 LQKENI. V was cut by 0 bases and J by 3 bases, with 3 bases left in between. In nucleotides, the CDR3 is TGTGCCAGCTCACCACCAGGCTACGAGCAGTACTTC. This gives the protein CASSPPGYEQYF.

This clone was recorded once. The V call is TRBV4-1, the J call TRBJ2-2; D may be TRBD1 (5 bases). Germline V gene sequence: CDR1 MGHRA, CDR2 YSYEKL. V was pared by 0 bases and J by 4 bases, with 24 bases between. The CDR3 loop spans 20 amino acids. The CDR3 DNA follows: TGCGCCAGCAGCCAAGAAGGTTATGGGGCCCGGCGAACCGTCACCGGGGAGCTGTTTTTT. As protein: CASSQEGYGARRTVTGELFF.

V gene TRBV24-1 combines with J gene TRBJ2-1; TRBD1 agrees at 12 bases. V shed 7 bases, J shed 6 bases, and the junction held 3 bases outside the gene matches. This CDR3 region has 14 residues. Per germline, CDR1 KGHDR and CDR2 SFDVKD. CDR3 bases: TGTGCCACCAGCCCGGGACAGGGGGCCAATGAGCAGTTCTTC. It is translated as CATSPGQGANEQFF.

The CDR3: CASSAEGAYGYTF. DNA for the CDR3: TGTGCCAGCAGTGCCGAGGGGGCCTATGGCTACACCTTC. This chain links TRBV12-3 or TRBV12-4 with TRBJ1-2, with 7 bases that match TRBD1. The ends lost 5 bases at V and 4 bases at J; junction bases unmatched: 4. The CDR3 sequence is 13 residues long.

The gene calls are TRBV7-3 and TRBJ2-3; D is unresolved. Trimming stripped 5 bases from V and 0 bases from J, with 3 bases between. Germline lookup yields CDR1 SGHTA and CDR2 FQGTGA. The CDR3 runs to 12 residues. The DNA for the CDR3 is TGTGCCAGCAGCCAGAGCACAGATACGCAGTATTTT. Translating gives CASSQSTDTQYF.

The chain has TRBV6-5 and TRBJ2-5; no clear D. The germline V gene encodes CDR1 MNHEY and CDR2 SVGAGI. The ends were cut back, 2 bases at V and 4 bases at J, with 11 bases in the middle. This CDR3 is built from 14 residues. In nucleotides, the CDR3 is TGTGCCAGCAGTTACGGGTCGGTTAGAGAGACCCAGTACTTC. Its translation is CASSYGSVRETQYF.

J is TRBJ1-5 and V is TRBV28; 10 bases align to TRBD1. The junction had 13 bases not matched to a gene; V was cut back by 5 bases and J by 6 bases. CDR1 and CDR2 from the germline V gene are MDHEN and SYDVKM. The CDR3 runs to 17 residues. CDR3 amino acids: CASSLTGTGAGGQPQHF. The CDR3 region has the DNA TGTGCCAGCAGTCTAACCGGGACAGGGGCAGGAGGTCAGCCCCAGCATTTT.

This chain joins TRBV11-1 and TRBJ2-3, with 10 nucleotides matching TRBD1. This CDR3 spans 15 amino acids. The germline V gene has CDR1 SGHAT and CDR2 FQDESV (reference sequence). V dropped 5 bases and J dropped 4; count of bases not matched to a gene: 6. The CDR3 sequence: CASSAGTGAADTQYF. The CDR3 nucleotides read TGTGCCAGCAGCGCAGGGACAGGGGCTGCAGATACGCAGTATTTT.

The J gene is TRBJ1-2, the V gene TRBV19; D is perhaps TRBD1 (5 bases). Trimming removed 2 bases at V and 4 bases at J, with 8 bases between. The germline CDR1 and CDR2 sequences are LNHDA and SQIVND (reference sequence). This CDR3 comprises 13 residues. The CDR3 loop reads CASSINGGYGYTF. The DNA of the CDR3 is TGTGCCAGTAGTATAAATGGGGGCTATGGCTACACCTTC.

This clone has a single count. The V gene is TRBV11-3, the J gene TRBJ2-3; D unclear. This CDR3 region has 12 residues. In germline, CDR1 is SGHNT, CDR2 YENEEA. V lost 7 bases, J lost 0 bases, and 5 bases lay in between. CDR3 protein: CASTPSTDTQYF. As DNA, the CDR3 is TGTGCCAGCACCCCGAGCACAGATACGCAGTATTTT.

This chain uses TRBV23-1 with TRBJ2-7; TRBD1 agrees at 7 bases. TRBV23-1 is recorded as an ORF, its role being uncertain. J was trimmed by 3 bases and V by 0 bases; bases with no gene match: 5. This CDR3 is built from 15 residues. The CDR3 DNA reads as TGCGCCAGCAGTCAATCTTCTCAGGGGGTCTACGAGCAGTACTTC. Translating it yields CASSQSSQGVYEQYF.

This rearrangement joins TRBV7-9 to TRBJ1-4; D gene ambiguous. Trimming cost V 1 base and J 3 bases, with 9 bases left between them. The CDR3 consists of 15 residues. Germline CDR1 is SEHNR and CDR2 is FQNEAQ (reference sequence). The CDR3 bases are TGTGCCAGCAGCTTAGGAGGGTCGGCTAATGAAAAACTGTTTTTT. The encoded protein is CASSLGGSANEKLFF.